Each of the 20 T cell receptor beta chains below was sequenced from the same sample in a study of blood T cell repertoires in COVID-19. Here immunoSEQ multiplex PCR was the method, and the copy in TCRdb shows in-frame clones only, minus some. The sample consists of about 400,000 clones, 75% to 90% of them appearing once. The sequencing sample was made of peripheral blood. These receptors came from a woman in her thirties with acute or convalescent COVID-19.

The chain uses TRBV7-3 and TRBJ2-1; 7 nucleotides agree with TRBD1. Germline V gives CDR1 SGHTA, CDR2 FQGTGA. This CDR3 is 15 amino acids long. With 0 bases clipped from V and 3 bases from J, the junction kept 2 bases outside the gene matches. This CDR3 reads CASSLTGGNYNEQFF. For the CDR3, the DNA is TGTGCCAGCAGCTTAACAGGGGGCAACTACAATGAGCAGTTCTTC.

This clone was counted many times. The rearrangement uses TRBV2 and TRBJ2-1; the D gene is possibly TRBD1 (6 bases). CDR3 length: 15 residues. Germline loops: CDR1 SNHLY, CDR2 FYNNEI. With 2 bases removed from V and 3 bases from J, the gap between germline ends came to 11 bases. Written as DNA, the CDR3 is TGTGCCAGCAGTGAACCCCGGGACATCTACAATGAGCAGTTCTTC. Translated: CASSEPRDIYNEQFF.

The V gene is TRBV7-9, the J gene TRBJ2-5; 8 nucleotides align to TRBD1. CDR1 and CDR2 (germline): SEHNR, FQNEAQ (reference sequence). J lost 5 bases, V lost 5 bases, and 10 bases had no gene match. The CDR3 has 15 residues. The CDR3 DNA reads as TGTGCCAGCAGCATCTCGCAGGGGGCGTGGGAGACCCAGTACTTC. Translating gives CASSISQGAWETQYF.

The chain has TRBV28 and TRBJ1-1, with D unresolved. CDR3 size: 12 residues. Trimming shortened V by 3 bases and J by 5 bases, and 7 bases separated the two germline ends. Per the germline V gene, CDR1 is MDHEN and CDR2 is SYDVKM. The CDR3 DNA reads TGTGCCAGCAGTTTTCGGTGGACTGAAGCTTTCTTT. It codes for CASSFRWTEAFF.

This clone was observed a single time. The chain recombines TRBV7-9 with TRBJ2-1; D might be TRBD1 (5 bases). Trimming took 4 bases from V and 3 from J, leaving 16 bases between them. This CDR3 has 16 amino acids. Germline V gene lookup returns CDR1 SEHNR and CDR2 FQNEAQ (reference sequence). The CDR3 reads CASSSETHRFYNEQFF. In DNA form, the CDR3 reads TGTGCCAGCAGCTCTGAGACCCACAGGTTCTACAATGAGCAGTTCTTC.

The chain uses TRBV28 and TRBJ2-5; 12 bases fit TRBD2. The CDR3 extends over 15 amino acids. The V and J ends lost 5 bases and 4 bases, in that order; junction bases with no gene match: 5. The V gene's germline CDR1 is MDHEN and CDR2 SYDVKM. The chain's CDR3 is CASSPSGGGRETQYF. CDR3 DNA sequence: TGTGCCAGCAGTCCTAGCGGGGGGGGTAGAGAGACCCAGTACTTC.

The V gene is TRBV27, the J gene TRBJ1-1; D possibly corresponds to TRBD1 (5 bases). CDR3 size: 18 residues. V was pared by 4 bases and J by 0 bases, with 21 bases between. Germline V gene data show CDR1 as MNHEY and CDR2 as SMNVEV (reference sequence). The CDR3 sequence is CASSSSRPWGGMNTEAFF. The CDR3 bases are TGTGCCAGCAGTTCCTCCCGACCCTGGGGGGGGATGAACACTGAAGCTTTCTTT.

CDR3 sequence reads: CASRSRPGGYGGYTF. CDR3 nucleotide sequence: TGTGCCAGTAGATCCCGACCAGGGGGCTATGGTGGCTACACCTTC. The rearrangement joins TRBV19 to TRBJ1-2, with TRBD1 identical over 8 bases. The CDR3 has 15 residues. Germline trimming cut 6 bases from V and 7 bases from J; bases unmatched to any gene: 13. Germline V gene sequence: CDR1 LNHDA, CDR2 SQIVND (reference sequence).

The genes are TRBV2 and TRBJ1-6, with D possibly being TRBD1 (6 bases). The length of the CDR3 is 15 residues. V was trimmed by 4 bases and J by 6 bases, leaving 13 bases between them. CDR1 and CDR2 (germline): SNHLY, FYNNEI. The CDR3 loop is CASSVRGAGNSPLHF. For the CDR3, the DNA is TGTGCCAGCAGTGTCAGGGGCGCGGGTAATTCACCCCTCCACTTT.

This clone was found once. The chain recombines TRBV30 with TRBJ1-1; D unclear. The germline V gene encodes CDR1 GTSNPN and CDR2 SVGIG (reference sequence). CDR3 length: 13 residues. With 4 bases removed from V and 1 base from J, the gap between germline ends came to 10 bases. This CDR3 reads CAWTGAANTEAFF. CDR3 sequence (DNA): TGTGCCTGGACCGGAGCGGCGAACACTGAAGCTTTCTTT. The full variable domain, with the rest looked up from reference TRBV30 and TRBJ1-1, is SQTIHQWPATLVQPVGSPLSLECTVEGTSNPNLYWYRQAAGRGLQLLFYSVGIGQISSEVPQNLSASRPQDRQFILSSKKLLLSDSGFYLCAWTGAANTEAFFGQGTRLTVV.

The chain links TRBV7-9 to TRBJ2-5; 8 bases are shared with TRBD2. The V gene's germline CDR1 is SEHNR and CDR2 FQNEAQ (reference sequence). J lost 5 bases, V lost 2 bases, and 10 bases had no gene match. CDR3 size: 16 residues. The CDR3 nucleotides read TGTGCCAGCAGCTTAAGGGGTAGCGGGGCTTGGGAGACCCAGTACTTC. Translating it yields CASSLRGSGAWETQYF. Together with reference TRBV7-9 and TRBJ2-5, the CDR3 gives the full variable domain: DTGVSQNPRHKITKRGQNVTFRCDPISEHNRLYWYRQTLGQGPEFLTYFQNEAQLEKSRLLSDRFSAERPKGSFSTLEIQRTEQGDSAMYLCASSLRGSGAWETQYFGPGTRLLVL.

V is TRBV2 and J is TRBJ1-6; maybe TRBD1 (6 bases). This CDR3 contains 13 residues. Germline CDR1 reads SNHLY; CDR2 reads FYNNEI. The DNA of the CDR3 is TGTGCGGATGGGGGCGGCGTTGATTCACCCCTCCACTTT. Its protein product is CADGGGVDSPLHF.

This clone was counted a single time. V and J are TRBV4-2 and TRBJ2-3, with 13 nucleotides matching TRBD2. Trimming cost V 4 bases and J 7 bases; bases outside gene matches: 14. CDR3 length: 18 amino acids. Germline V gives CDR1 LGHNA, CDR2 YNFKEQ. The CDR3 loop is CASSLLLITSGGANTQYF. In DNA form, the CDR3 reads TGTGCCAGCAGCCTGCTCCTTATTACTAGCGGGGGGGCTAATACGCAGTATTTT.

A remark on this clone: Other DNA sequences within the sample encode an identical CDR3. The rearrangement links TRBV29-1 to TRBJ1-1; 8 bases are a match to TRBD1. The CDR3 spans 12 residues. Trimming at V came to 6 bases and at J to 1 base, leaving 1 base not matched to a gene. The germline V gene has CDR1 SQVTM and CDR2 ANQGSEA. The CDR3: CSVGQGNTEAFF. CDR3 nucleotides: TGCAGCGTCGGACAGGGGAACACTGAAGCTTTCTTT.

The rearrangement uses TRBV5-1 and TRBJ1-5; D might be TRBD1 (6 bases). The germline V gene encodes CDR1 SGHRS and CDR2 YFSETQ. The CDR3 spans 15 residues. V was cut by 2 bases and J by 4 bases, with 13 bases left in between. In nucleotides, the CDR3 is TGCGCCAGCAGCTTTGAGCCGGACAGAAATCAGCCCCAGCATTTT. Encoded protein: CASSFEPDRNQPQHF.

The rearrangement joins TRBV10-3 to TRBJ2-1, with D possibly being TRBD2 (5 bases). The CDR3 is made up of 14 amino acids. Trimming removed 0 bases from V and 8 bases from J, with 11 bases in between. Germline V lookup: CDR1 ENHRY, CDR2 SYGVKD. CDR3 in amino acids: CAISESSPRDEQFF. The CDR3 bases are TGTGCCATCAGTGAGTCGTCGCCGAGGGATGAGCAGTTCTTC.

V and J are TRBV25-1 and TRBJ1-2; 9 nucleotides match TRBD1. The germline CDR1 and CDR2 sequences are MGHDK and SYGVNS. This CDR3 has 12 residues. With 8 bases clipped from V and 8 bases from J, the junction kept 6 bases outside the gene matches. CDR3 residues: CASEGTGYGYTF. For the CDR3, the DNA is TGTGCCAGCGAAGGGACAGGGTACGGCTACACCTTC.

The chain combines TRBV11-2 with TRBJ2-7, with TRBD1 matching 9 bases. The CDR3 covers 16 residues. Germline loops: CDR1 SGHAT, CDR2 FQNNGV. J gave up 2 bases and V 4 bases, and 9 bases lay outside the gene matches. The CDR3: CASSSRRTGAAYEQYF. CDR3 bases: TGTGCCAGCAGCTCCCGGCGGACAGGGGCAGCCTACGAGCAGTACTTC. The full variable domain, rest sourced from reference TRBV11-2 and TRBJ2-7, is EAGVAQSPRYKIIEKRQSVAFWCNPISGHATLYWYQQILGQGPKLLIQFQNNGVVDDSQLPKDRFSAERLKGVDSTLKIQPAKLEDSAVYLCASSSRRTGAAYEQYFGPGTRLTVT.

The rearrangement links TRBV11-2 to TRBJ2-7, with 7 bases identical to TRBD1. The CDR3 is 14 residues long. Germline CDR1 and CDR2: SGHAT and FQNNGV. V was pared by 6 bases and J by 4 bases, with 9 bases of the junction left unmatched. CDR3 DNA: TGTGCCAGCAGAATCCCGGGACAGAAATACGAGCAGTACTTC. This encodes CASRIPGQKYEQYF.

This clone was recorded only once. The V call is TRBV19, the J call TRBJ1-6; tentative D call: TRBD1 (6 bases). Germline loops: CDR1 LNHDA, CDR2 SQIVND (reference sequence). This CDR3 comprises 13 residues. Trimming took off 5 bases at V and 7 bases at J, with 9 bases between the two ends. In nucleotides, the CDR3 is TGTGCCAGTAGTGTGACAGGAAATTCACCCCTCCACTTT. It encodes CASSVTGNSPLHF.